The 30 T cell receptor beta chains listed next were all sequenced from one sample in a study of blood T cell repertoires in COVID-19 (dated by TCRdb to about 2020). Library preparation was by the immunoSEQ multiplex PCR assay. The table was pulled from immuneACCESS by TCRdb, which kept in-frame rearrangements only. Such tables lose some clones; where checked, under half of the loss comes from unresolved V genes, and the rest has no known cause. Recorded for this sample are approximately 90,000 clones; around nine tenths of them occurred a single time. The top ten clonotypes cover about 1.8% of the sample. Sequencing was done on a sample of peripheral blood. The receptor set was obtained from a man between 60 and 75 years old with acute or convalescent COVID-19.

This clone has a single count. DNA for the CDR3: TGTGCCAGTAGCAGCCCGGGACAGCGAGGAAACACCATATATTTT. Protein sequence: CASSSPGQRGNTIYF. This chain links TRBV19 with TRBJ1-3; 7 bases are a match to TRBD1. The CDR3 sequence is 15 residues long. Germline V gene data show CDR1 as LNHDA and CDR2 as SQIVND (reference sequence). Trimming took 6 bases from V and 4 from J; bases not matched to a gene: 9.

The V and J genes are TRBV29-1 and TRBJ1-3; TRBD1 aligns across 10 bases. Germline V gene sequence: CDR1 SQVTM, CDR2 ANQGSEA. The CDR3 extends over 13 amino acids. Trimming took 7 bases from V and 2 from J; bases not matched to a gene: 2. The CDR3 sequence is CSAGQGAGNTIYF. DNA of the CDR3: TGCAGCGCCGGACAGGGGGCTGGAAACACCATATATTTT.

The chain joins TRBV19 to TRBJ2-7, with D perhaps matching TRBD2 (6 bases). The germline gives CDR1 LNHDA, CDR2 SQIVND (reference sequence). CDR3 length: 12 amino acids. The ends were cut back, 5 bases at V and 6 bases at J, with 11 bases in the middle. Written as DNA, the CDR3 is TGTGCCAGTAGTGCCTTCGGGGGCGAGCAGTACTTC. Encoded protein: CASSAFGGEQYF.

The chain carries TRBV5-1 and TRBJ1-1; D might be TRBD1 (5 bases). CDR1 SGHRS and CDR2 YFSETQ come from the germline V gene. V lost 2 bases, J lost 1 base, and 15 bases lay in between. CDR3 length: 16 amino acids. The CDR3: CASSFSQGIGNTEAFF. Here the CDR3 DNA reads TGCGCCAGCAGCTTTAGCCAGGGTATAGGGAACACTGAAGCTTTCTTT.

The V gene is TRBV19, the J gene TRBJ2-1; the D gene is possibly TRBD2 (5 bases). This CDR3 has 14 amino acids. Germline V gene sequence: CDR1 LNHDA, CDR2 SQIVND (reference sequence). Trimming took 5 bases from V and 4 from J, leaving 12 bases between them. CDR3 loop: CASSRSWRYNEQFF. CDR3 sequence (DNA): TGTGCCAGTAGTCGGTCGTGGAGGTACAATGAGCAGTTCTTC.

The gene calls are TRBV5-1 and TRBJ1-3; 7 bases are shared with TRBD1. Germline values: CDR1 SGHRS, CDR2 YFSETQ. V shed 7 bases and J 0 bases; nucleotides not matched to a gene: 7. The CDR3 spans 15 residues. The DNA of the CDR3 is TGCGCCAGCCGAGCCGGGACAGACTCTGGAAACACCATATATTTT. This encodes CASRAGTDSGNTIYF.

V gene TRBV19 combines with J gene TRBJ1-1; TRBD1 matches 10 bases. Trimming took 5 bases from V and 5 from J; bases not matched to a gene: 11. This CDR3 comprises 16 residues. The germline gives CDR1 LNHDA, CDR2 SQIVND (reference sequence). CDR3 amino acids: CASSPRTGGRGTEAFF. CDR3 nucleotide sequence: TGTGCCAGTAGTCCACGGACAGGGGGAAGAGGTACTGAAGCTTTCTTT.

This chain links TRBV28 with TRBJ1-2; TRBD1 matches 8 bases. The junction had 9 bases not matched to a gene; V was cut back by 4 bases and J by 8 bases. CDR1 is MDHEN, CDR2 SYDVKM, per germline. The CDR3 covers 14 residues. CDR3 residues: CASSSGQASAGYTF. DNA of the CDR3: TGTGCCAGCAGTTCGGGACAGGCCTCGGCGGGCTACACCTTC.

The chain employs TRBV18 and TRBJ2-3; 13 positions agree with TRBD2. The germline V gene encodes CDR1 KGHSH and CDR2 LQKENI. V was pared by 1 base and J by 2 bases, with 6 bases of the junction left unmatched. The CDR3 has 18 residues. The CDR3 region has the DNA TGTGCCAGCTCACCACAGGAGGGACTAGCGGGGCCCACAGATACGCAGTATTTT. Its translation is CASSPQEGLAGPTDTQYF.

This CDR3 is CASRLRGLTGTGQETQYF. The DNA of the CDR3 is TGTGCCAGCAGGCTCAGGGGGCTAACGGGTACTGGCCAAGAGACCCAGTACTTC. The V gene is TRBV27, the J gene TRBJ2-5, with 8 positions matching TRBD1. The CDR3 is 18 amino acids. Germline V gene sequence: CDR1 MNHEY, CDR2 SMNVEV (reference sequence). With V trimmed by 6 bases and J by 1 base, 16 bases remained unmatched.

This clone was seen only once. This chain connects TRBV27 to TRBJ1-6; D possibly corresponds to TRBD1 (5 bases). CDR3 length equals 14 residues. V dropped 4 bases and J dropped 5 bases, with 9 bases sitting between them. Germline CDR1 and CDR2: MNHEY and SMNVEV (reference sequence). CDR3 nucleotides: TGTGCCAGCAGTTGGGGGGGAAATAATTCACCCCTCCACTTT. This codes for CASSWGGNNSPLHF.

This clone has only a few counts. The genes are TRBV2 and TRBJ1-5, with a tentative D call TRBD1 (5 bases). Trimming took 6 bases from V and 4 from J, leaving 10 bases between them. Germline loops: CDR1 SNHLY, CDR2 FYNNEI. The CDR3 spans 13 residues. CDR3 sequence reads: CASSQTENQPQHF. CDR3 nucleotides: TGTGCCAGCAGCCAGACAGAAAATCAGCCCCAGCATTTT.

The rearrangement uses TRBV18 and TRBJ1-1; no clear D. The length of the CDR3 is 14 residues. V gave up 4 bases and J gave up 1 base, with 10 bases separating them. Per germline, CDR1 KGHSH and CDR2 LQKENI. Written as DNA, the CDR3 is TGTGCCAGCTCACTAGCCGAAGCGAACACTGAAGCTTTCTTT. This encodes CASSLAEANTEAFF.

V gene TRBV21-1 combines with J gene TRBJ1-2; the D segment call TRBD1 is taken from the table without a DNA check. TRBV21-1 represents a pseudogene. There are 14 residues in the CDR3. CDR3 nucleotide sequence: TGTGCCAGCAGCAGGGCCAAGATTAACACTGGCTACACCTTC. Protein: CASSRAKINTGYTF.

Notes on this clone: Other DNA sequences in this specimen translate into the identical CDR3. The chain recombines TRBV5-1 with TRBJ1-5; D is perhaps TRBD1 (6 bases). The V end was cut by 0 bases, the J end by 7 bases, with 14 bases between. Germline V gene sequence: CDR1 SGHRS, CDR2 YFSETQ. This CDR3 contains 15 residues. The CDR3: CASSLEGGPGQPQHF. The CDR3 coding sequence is TGCGCCAGCAGCTTGGAGGGGGGGCCCGGGCAGCCCCAGCATTTT. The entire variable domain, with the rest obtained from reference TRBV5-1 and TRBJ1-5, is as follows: KAGVTQTPRYLIKTRGQQVTLSCSPISGHRSVSWYQQTPGQGLQFLFEYFSETQRNKGNFPGRFSGRQFSNSRSEMNVSTLELGDSALYLCASSLEGGPGQPQHFGDGTRLSIL.

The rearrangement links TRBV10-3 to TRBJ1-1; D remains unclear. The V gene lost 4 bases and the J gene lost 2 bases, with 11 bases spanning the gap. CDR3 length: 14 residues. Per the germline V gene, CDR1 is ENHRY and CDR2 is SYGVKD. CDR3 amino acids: CAISGTEFNTEAFF. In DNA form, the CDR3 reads TGTGCCATCAGTGGAACAGAGTTTAACACTGAAGCTTTCTTT.

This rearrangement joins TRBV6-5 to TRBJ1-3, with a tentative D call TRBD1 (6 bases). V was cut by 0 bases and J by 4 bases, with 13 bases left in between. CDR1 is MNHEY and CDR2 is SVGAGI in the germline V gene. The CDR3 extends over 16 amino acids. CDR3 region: CASSYSIYDRGNTIYF. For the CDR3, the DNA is TGTGCCAGCAGTTACTCGATATACGACAGGGGAAACACCATATATTTT.

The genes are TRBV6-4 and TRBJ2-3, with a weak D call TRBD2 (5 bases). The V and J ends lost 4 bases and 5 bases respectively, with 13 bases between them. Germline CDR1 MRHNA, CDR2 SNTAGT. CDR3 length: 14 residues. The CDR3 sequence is CASSASGFGDTQYF. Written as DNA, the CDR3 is TGTGCCAGCAGTGCTTCGGGGTTCGGAGATACGCAGTATTTT.

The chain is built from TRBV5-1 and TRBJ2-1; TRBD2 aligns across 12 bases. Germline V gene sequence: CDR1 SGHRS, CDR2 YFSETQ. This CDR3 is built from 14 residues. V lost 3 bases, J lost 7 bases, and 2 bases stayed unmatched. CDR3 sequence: CASSWTSGANEQFF. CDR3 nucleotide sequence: TGCGCCAGCAGCTGGACTAGCGGGGCAAATGAGCAGTTCTTC.

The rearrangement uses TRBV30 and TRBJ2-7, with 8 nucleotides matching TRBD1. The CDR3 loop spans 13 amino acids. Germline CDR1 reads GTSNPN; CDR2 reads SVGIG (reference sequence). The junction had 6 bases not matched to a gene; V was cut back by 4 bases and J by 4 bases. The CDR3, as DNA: TGTGCCTGGAAGCCGACAGGGGTGTACGAGCAGTACTTC. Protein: CAWKPTGVYEQYF. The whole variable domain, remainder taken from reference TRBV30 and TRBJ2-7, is SQTIHQWPATLVQPVGSPLSLECTVEGTSNPNLYWYRQAAGRGLQLLFYSVGIGQISSEVPQNLSASRPQDRQFILSSKKLLLSDSGFYLCAWKPTGVYEQYFGPGTRLTVT.

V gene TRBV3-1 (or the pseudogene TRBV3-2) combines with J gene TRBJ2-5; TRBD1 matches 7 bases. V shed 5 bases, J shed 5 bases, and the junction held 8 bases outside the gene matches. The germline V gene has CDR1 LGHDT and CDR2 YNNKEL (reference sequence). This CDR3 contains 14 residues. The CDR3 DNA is TGTGCCAGCAGCAGAGGACAGGCCGGGGAGACCCAGTACTTC. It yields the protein CASSRGQAGETQYF.

The CDR3 nucleotides are TGTGCCAGCACCCCGGGACAAGGACCGTTCGGGTATGGCTACACCTTC. It yields the protein CASTPGQGPFGYGYTF. V is TRBV27 and J is TRBJ1-2; a weak D match, TRBD1 (6 bases). The length of the CDR3 is 16 residues. Germline V gene lookup returns CDR1 MNHEY and CDR2 SMNVEV (reference sequence). V was clipped by 7 bases and J by 5 bases, with 23 bases between them.

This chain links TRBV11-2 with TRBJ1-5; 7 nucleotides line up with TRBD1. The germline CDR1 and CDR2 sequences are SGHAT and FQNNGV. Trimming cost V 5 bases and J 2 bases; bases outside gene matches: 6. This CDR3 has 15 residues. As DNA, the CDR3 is TGTGCCAGCAGCGAGGGGGCGAGGGGCAATCAGCCCCAGCATTTT. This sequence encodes CASSEGARGNQPQHF.

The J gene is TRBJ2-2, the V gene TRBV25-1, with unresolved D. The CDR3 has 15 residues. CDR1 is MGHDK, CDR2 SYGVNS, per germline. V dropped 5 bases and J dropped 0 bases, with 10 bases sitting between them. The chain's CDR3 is CASSPRRTNTGELFF. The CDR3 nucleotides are TGTGCCAGCAGTCCTAGACGGACGAACACCGGGGAGCTGTTTTTT.

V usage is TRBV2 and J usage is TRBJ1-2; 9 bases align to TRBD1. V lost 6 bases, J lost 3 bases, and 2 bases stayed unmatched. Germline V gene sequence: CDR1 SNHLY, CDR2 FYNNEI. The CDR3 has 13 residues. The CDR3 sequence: CASRGQGYYGYTF. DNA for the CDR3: TGTGCCAGCAGAGGACAGGGGTACTATGGCTACACCTTC.

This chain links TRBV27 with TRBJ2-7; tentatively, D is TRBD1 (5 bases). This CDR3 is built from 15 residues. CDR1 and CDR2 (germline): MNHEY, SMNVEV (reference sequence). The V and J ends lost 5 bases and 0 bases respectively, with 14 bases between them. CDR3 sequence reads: CASSPLTVGSYEQYF. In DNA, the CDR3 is TGTGCCAGCAGTCCATTGACAGTTGGCTCCTACGAGCAGTACTTC.

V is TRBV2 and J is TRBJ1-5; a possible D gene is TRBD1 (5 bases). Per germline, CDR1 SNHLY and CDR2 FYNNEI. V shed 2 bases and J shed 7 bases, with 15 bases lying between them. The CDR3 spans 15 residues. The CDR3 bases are TGTGCCAGCAGTGAAACTACTACAGGCGACCAGCCCCAGCATTTT. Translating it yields CASSETTTGDQPQHF.

As DNA, the CDR3 is TGTGCCAGTAGGAAACAGGCGACCTATAATTCACCCCTCCACTTT. It specifies CASRKQATYNSPLHF. The chain employs TRBV19 and TRBJ1-6; D is possibly TRBD1 (5 bases). V dropped 6 bases and J dropped 2 bases, with 11 bases sitting between them. CDR3 length: 15 residues. Germline loops: CDR1 LNHDA, CDR2 SQIVND (reference sequence).

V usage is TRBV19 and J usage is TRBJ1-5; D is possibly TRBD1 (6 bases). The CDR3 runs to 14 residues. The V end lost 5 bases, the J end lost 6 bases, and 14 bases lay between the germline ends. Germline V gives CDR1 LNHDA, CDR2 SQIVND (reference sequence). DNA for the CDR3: TGTGCCAGTAGTGTCACAGGGATGGGTCAGCCCCAGCATTTT. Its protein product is CASSVTGMGQPQHF. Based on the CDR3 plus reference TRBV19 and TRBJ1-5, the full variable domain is DGGITQSPKYLFRKEGQNVTLSCEQNLNHDAMYWYRQDPGQGLRLIYYSQIVNDFQKGDIAEGYSVSREKKESFPLTVTSAQKNPTAFYLCASSVTGMGQPQHFGDGTRLSIL.

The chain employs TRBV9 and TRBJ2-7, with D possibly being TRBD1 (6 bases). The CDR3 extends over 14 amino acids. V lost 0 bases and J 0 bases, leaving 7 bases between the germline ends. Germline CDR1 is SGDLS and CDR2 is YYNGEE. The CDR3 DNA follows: TGTGCCAGCAGCGTAGGGGACATCTCCTACGAGCAGTACTTC. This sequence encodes CASSVGDISYEQYF. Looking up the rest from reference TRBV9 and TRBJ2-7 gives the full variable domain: DSGVTQTPKHLITATGQRVTLRCSPRSGDLSVYWYQQSLDQGLQFLIQYYNGEERAKGNILERFSAQQFPDLHSELNLSSLELGDSALYFCASSVGDISYEQYFGPGTRLTVT.